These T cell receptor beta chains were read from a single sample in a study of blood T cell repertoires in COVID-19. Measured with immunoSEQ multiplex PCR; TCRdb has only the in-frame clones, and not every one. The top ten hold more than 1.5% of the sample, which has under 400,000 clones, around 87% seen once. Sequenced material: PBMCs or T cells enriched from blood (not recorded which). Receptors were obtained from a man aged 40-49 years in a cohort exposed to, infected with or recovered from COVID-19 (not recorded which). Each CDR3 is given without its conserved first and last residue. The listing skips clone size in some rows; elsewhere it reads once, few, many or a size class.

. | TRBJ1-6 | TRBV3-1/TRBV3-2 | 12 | ASSLRDTGSPLH
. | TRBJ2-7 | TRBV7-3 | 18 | ASSLTGLAPVRGSSYEQY
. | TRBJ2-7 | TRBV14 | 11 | ASSQVRSYEQY
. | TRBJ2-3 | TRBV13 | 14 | ASSPWARGSTDTQY
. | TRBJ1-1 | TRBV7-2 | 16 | ASSSIRGTGFLNTEAF
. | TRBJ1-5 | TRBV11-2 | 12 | ASSLDHGNQPQH
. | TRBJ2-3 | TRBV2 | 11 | ASSEWATDTQY
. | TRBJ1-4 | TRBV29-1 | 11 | SFSGGTNEKLF
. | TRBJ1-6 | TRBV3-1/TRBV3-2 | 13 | ASSQGGGANSPLH
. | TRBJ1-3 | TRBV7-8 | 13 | ASSLVGTGDGTIY
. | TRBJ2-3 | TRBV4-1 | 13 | ASKTSGFSTDTQY
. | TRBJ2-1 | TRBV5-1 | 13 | ASSLGGVGDNEQF
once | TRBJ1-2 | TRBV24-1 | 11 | ATREGQGDGYT